What follows are 8 T cell receptor beta chains derived from one specimen sequenced in a study of blood T cell repertoires in COVID-19. Generated by immunoSEQ multiplex PCR, the TCRdb table keeps only in-frame clones and is missing some. The data contain 100,000 or so clones, 80% to 90% of them seen just once; the ten biggest clones take up roughly 3%. What was sequenced was PBMCs or T cells enriched from blood (not recorded which). The receptor source for this set is a woman aged 45-59 years who had recovered from COVID-19.

This clone is a singleton in its sample. The chain carries TRBV9 and TRBJ1-1; unclear D gene. The CDR3 length is 13 residues. V lost 1 base to trimming and J lost 7 bases, with 11 bases between them. In germline, CDR1 is SGDLS, CDR2 YYNGEE. CDR3 DNA sequence: TGTGCCAGCAGCGTAACACTCCCGGGTGAAGCTTTCTTT. Its translation is CASSVTLPGEAFF.

This chain joins TRBV28 and TRBJ2-2; D unclear. The CDR3 sequence is 15 residues long. Germline CDR1 reads MDHEN; CDR2 reads SYDVKM. Trimming stripped 3 bases from V and 3 bases from J, with 11 bases between. The CDR3, as DNA: TGTGCCAGCAGTTTCCCCGACAAATACACCGGGGAGCTGTTTTTT. As protein: CASSFPDKYTGELFF.

The CDR3 bases are TGTGCCACCTTCCGAAGTTCGGATGAGCAGTTCTTC. Protein sequence: CATFRSSDEQFF. The chain links TRBV18 to TRBJ2-1; D not resolved. Germline V CDR1 and CDR2: KGHSH, LQKENI. V lost 10 bases and J lost 8, with 15 bases in between. The CDR3 totals 12 residues. The full variable domain, its missing parts supplied by reference TRBV18 and TRBJ2-1, is NAGVMQNPRHLVRRRGQEARLRCSPMKGHSHVYWYRQLPEEGLKFMVYLQKENIIDESGMPKERFSAEFPKEGPSILRIQQVVRGDSAAYFCATFRSSDEQFFGPGTRLTVL.

The rearrangement uses TRBV9 and TRBJ2-7; 9 positions agree with TRBD1. With 4 bases clipped from V and 3 bases from J, the junction kept 8 bases outside the gene matches. The CDR3 totals 15 residues. Germline CDR1 SGDLS, CDR2 YYNGEE. CDR3 amino acids: CASSLGQGAGYEQYF. CDR3 bases: TGTGCCAGCAGCCTGGGACAGGGTGCGGGCTACGAGCAGTACTTC.

The chain links TRBV6-5 to TRBJ1-1; D not certain. V lost 7 bases to trimming and J lost 1 base, with 10 bases between them. The germline V gene encodes CDR1 MNHEY and CDR2 SVGAGI. The CDR3 is made up of 13 amino acids. The CDR3 DNA sequence: TGTGCCAGCACAGGTCAGCCGAACACTGAAGCTTTCTTT. It specifies CASTGQPNTEAFF.

In this sample, this clone turned up once. J is TRBJ1-2 and V is TRBV27; a possible D gene is TRBD1 (6 bases). The CDR3 runs 13 residues. The V gene's germline CDR1 is MNHEY and CDR2 SMNVEV (reference sequence). Deletions cut 4 bases from V and 11 bases from J, with 17 bases between. This chain's CDR3 is CASSSGQTKVYTF. In DNA form, the CDR3 reads TGTGCCAGCAGTTCCGGACAGACCAAAGTTTACACCTTC.

The chain links TRBV6-5 to TRBJ1-6; a weak D match, TRBD1 (6 bases). This CDR3 is 14 amino acids long. The V end lost 7 bases, the J end lost 9 bases, and 16 bases lay between the germline ends. Per the germline V gene, CDR1 is MNHEY and CDR2 is SVGAGI. The CDR3 bases are TGTGCCAGCACCGAGCAGGGGTTGAGTTCACCCCTCCACTTT. Encoded protein: CASTEQGLSSPLHF.

The rearrangement joins TRBV12-5 to TRBJ1-2, with D unresolved. Trimming took off 1 base at V and 8 bases at J, with 8 bases between the two ends. Germline values: CDR1 LGHNT, CDR2 FRNRAP. This CDR3 spans 12 amino acids. The CDR3 sequence: CASGLGQQGYTF. Here the CDR3 DNA reads TGTGCTAGTGGTTTGGGGCAACAAGGCTACACCTTC.